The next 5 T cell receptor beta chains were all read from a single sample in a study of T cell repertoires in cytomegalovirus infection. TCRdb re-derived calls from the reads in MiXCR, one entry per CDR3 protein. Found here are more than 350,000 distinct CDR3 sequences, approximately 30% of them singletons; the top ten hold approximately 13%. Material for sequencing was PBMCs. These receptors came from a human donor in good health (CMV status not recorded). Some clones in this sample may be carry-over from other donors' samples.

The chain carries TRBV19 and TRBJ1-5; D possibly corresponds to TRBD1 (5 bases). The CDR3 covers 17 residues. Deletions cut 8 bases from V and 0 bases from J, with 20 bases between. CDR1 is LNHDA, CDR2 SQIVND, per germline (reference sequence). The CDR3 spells CASRGLWPSYSNQPQHF. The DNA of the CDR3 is TGTGCCAGTCGGGGGTTGTGGCCAAGTTATAGCAATCAGCCCCAGCATTTT.

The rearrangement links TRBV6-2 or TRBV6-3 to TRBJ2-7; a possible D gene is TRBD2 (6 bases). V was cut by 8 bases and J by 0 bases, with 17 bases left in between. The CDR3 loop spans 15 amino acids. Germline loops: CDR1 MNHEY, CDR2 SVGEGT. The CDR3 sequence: CASQQLGGTSYEQYF. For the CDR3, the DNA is TGTGCCAGCCAACAGCTAGGAGGGACCTCCTACGAGCAGTACTTC.

This chain's CDR3 is CASRYEPGVINEQYF. The CDR3 nucleotides are TGCGCCAGCAGATATGAACCGGGGGTTATCAACGAGCAGTACTTC. V usage is TRBV4-1 and J usage is TRBJ2-7, with D perhaps TRBD2 (6 bases). From germline, CDR1 is MGHRA and CDR2 YSYEKL. V lost 6 bases, J lost 5 bases, and 20 bases lay in between. This CDR3 is 15 amino acids long.

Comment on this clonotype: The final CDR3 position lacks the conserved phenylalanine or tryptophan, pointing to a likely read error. The CDR3 spells CASISFGYEQYC. CDR3 nucleotide sequence: TGTGCCAGCATTTCCTTCGGCTACGAGCAGTACTGC. The gene calls are TRBV12-3 or TRBV12-4 and TRBJ2-7; no clear D gene. This CDR3 is built from 12 residues. Trimming took 7 bases from V and 3 from J, leaving 10 bases between them.

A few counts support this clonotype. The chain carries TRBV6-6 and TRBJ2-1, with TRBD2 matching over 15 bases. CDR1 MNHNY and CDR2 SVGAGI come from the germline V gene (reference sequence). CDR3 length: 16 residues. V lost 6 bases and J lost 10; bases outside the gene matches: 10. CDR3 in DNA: TGTGCCAGCAGCCCCTGGGGGACTAGCGGGGGGAGAGAGCAGTTCTTC. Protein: CASSPWGTSGGREQFF.